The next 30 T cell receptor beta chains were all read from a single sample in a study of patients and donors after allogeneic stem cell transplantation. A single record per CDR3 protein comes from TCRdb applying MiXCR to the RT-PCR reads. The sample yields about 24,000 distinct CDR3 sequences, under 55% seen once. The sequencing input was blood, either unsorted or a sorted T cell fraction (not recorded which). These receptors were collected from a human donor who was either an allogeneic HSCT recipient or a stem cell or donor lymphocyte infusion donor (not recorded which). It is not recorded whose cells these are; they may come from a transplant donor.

Written as DNA, the CDR3 is TGCAGTGCTAGAGAGGTATTGTCGGTCTATGGCTACACCTTC. Translated, it gives CSAREVLSVYGYTF. J is TRBJ1-2 and V is TRBV20-1; D gene unclear. The CDR3 runs to 14 residues. CDR1 and CDR2 from the germline V gene are DFQATT and SNEGSKA (reference sequence). V lost 0 bases and J 4 bases, leaving 12 bases between the germline ends.

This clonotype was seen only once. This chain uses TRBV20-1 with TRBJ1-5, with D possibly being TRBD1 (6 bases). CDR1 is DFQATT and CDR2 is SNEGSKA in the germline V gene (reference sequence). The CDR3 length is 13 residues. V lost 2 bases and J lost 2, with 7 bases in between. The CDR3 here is CSARHRGNQPQHF. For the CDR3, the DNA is TGCAGTGCTAGACACAGGGGCAATCAGCCCCAGCATTTT.

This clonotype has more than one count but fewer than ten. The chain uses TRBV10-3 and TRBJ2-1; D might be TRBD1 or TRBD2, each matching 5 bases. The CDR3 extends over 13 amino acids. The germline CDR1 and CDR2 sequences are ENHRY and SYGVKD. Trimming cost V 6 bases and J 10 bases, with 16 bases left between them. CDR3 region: CAIRGSLGPEQFF. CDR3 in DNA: TGTGCCATCAGGGGGTCACTGGGACCCGAGCAGTTCTTC.

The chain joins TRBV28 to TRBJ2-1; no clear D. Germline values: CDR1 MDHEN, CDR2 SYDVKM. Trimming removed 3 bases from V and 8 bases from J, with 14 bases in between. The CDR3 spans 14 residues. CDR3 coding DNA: TGTGCCAGCAGTTTGTTCTCTACATTGGATGAGCAGTTCTTC. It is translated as CASSLFSTLDEQFF.

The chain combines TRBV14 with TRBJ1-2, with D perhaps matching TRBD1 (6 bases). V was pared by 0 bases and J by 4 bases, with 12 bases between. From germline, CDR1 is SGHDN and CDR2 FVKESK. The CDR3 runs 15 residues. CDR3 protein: CASSQEATGRYGYTF. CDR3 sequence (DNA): TGTGCCAGCAGCCAAGAAGCGACAGGACGCTATGGCTACACCTTC.

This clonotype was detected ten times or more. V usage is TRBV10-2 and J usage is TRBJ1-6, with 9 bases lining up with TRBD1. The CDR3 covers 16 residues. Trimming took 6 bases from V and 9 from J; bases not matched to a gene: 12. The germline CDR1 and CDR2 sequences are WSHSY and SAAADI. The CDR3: CASRDRGWGDSSPLHF. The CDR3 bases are TGCGCCAGCAGAGACAGGGGGTGGGGGGATTCTTCACCCCTCCACTTT.

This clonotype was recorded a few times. Here the CDR3 DNA reads TGCAGTGCTAGAGATTTTAGGCCCCCGGGCAATGAGCAGTTCTTC. It translates to CSARDFRPPGNEQFF. V and J are TRBV20-1 and TRBJ2-1; D is unresolved. The CDR3 extends over 15 amino acids. With 0 bases removed from V and 6 bases from J, the gap between germline ends came to 15 bases. Germline CDR1 is DFQATT and CDR2 is SNEGSKA (reference sequence).

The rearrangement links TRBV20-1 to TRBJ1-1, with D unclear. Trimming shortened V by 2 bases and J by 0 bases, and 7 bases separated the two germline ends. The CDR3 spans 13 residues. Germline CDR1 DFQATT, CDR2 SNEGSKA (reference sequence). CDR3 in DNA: TGCAGTGCTAGAAGCAGCCTGAACACTGAAGCTTTCTTT. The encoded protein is CSARSSLNTEAFF.

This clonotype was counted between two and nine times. The CDR3 region is CASSWLDGNTEAFF. In nucleotides, the CDR3 is TGTGCCAGCAGCTGGCTTGATGGGAACACTGAAGCTTTCTTT. The V call is TRBV12-3 or TRBV12-4, the J call TRBJ1-1; D gene ambiguous. This CDR3 has 14 amino acids. Trimming cost V 6 bases and J 1 base, with 12 bases left between them.

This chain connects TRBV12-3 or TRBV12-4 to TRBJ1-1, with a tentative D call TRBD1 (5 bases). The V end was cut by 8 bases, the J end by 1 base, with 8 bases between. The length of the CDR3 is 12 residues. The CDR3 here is CASPGANTEAFF. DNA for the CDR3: TGTGCCAGCCCCGGGGCGAACACTGAAGCTTTCTTT.

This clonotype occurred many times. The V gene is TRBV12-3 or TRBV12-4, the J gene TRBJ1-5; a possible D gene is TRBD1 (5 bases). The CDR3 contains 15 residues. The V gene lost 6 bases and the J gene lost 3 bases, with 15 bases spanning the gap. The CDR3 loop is CASSLQAGLNQPQHF. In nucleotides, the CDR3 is TGTGCCAGCAGCCTGCAGGCGGGGCTCAATCAGCCCCAGCATTTT.

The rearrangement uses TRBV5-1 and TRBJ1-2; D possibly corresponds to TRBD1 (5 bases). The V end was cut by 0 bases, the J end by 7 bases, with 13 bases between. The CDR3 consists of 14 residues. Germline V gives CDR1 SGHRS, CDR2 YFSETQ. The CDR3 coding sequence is TGCGCCAGCAGCTTGGCCCTAGGGGTTTCTGGCTACACCTTC. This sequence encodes CASSLALGVSGYTF.

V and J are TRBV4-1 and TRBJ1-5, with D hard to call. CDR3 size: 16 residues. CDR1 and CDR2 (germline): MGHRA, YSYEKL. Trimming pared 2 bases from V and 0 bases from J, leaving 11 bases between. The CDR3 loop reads CASSQPMGVSNQPQHF. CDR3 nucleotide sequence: TGCGCCAGCAGCCAACCTATGGGCGTTAGCAATCAGCCCCAGCATTTT.

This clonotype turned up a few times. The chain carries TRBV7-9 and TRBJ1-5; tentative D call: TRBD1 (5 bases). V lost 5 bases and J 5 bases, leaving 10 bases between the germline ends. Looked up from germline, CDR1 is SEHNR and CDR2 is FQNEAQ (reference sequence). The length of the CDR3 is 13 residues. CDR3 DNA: TGTGCCAGCAGCAGGGACCTTTATCAGCCCCAGCATTTT. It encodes CASSRDLYQPQHF.

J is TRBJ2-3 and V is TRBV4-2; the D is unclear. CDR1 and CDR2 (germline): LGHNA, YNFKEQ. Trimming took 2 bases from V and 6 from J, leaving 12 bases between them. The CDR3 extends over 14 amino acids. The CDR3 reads CASSQTYLRDTQYF. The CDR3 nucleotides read TGTGCCAGCAGCCAAACGTACCTGAGGGATACGCAGTATTTT.

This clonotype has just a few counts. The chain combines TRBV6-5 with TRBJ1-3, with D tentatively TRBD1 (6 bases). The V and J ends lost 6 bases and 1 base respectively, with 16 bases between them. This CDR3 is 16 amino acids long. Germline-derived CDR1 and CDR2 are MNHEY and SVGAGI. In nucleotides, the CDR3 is TGTGCCAGCAGGCAGACCGGGACACAATCTGGAAACACCATATATTTT. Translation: CASRQTGTQSGNTIYF.

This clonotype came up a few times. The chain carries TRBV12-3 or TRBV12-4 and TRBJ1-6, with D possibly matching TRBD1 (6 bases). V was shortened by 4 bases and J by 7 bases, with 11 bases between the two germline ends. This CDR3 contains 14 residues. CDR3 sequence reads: CASSSWGPNSPLHF. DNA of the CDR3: TGTGCCAGCAGTTCGTGGGGGCCAAATTCACCCCTCCACTTT.

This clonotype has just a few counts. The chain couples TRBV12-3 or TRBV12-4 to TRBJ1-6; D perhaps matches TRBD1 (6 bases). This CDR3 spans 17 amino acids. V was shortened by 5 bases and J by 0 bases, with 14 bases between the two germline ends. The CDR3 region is CASSARTASSYNSPLHF. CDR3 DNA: TGTGCCAGCAGTGCCCGGACAGCGAGCTCCTATAATTCACCCCTCCACTTT.

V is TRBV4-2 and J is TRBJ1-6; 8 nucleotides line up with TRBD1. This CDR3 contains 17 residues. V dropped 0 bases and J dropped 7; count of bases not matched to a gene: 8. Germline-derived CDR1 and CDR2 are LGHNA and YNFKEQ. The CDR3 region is CASSQDFRGRMNSPLHF. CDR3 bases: TGTGCCAGCAGCCAAGATTTCAGGGGGCGCATGAATTCACCCCTCCACTTT.

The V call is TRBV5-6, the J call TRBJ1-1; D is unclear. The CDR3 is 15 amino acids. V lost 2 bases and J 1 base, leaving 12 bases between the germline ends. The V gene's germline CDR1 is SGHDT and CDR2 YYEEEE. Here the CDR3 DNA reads TGTGCCAGCAGCTTAGTCCGGGCGCCGAACACTGAAGCTTTCTTT. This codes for CASSLVRAPNTEAFF.

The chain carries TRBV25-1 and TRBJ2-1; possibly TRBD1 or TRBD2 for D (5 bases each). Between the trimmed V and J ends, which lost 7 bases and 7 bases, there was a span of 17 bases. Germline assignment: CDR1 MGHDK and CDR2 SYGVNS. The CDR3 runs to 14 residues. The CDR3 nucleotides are TGTGCCAGCACCCAGGGACCTTTAGGGAATGAGCAGTTCTTC. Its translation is CASTQGPLGNEQFF.

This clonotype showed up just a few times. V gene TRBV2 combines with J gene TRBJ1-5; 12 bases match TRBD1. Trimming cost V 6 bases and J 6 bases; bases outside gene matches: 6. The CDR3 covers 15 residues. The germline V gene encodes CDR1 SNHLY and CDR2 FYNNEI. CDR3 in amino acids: CASSGDRGRGQPQHF. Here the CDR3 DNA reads TGTGCCAGCAGCGGGGACAGGGGGCGCGGTCAGCCCCAGCATTTT.

The DNA of the CDR3 is TGTGCCAGCAGTCCACAGGGTTTCTATGGCTACACCTTC. It encodes CASSPQGFYGYTF. This sequence joins TRBV6-2 or TRBV6-3 and TRBJ1-2; maybe TRBD1 (6 bases). This CDR3 has 13 residues. Germline loops: CDR1 MNHEY, CDR2 SVGEGT. V lost 5 bases and J lost 4, with 11 bases in between.

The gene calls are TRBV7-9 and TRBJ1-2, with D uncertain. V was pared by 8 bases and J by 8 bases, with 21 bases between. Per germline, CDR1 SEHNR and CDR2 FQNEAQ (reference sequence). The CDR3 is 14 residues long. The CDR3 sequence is CASGRVSSRAGYTF. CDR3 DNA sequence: TGTGCCAGCGGCCGAGTGTCGTCCCGGGCCGGCTACACCTTC.

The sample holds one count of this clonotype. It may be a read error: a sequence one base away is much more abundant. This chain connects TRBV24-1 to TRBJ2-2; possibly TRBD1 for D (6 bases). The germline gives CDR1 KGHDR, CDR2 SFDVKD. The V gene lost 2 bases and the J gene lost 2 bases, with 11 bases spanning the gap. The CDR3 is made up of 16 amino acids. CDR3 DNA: TGTGCCACCAGTGATTGGGACACATTAAACACCGGGGAGCTGTTTTTT. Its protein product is CATSDWDTLNTGELFF.

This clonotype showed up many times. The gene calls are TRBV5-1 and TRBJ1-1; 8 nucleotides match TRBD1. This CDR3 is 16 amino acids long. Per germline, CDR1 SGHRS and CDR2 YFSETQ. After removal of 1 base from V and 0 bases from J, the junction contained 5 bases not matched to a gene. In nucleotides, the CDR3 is TGCGCCAGCAGCTTGTCACCGGGACAGGTGAACACTGAAGCTTTCTTT. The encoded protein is CASSLSPGQVNTEAFF.

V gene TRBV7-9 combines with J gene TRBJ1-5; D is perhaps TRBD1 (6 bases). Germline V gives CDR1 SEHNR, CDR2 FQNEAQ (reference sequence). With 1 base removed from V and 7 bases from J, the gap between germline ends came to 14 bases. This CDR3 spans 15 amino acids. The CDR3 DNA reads TGTGCCAGCAGCTTAGAGGGGCAGGGGAGGCAGCCCCAGCATTTT. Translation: CASSLEGQGRQPQHF.

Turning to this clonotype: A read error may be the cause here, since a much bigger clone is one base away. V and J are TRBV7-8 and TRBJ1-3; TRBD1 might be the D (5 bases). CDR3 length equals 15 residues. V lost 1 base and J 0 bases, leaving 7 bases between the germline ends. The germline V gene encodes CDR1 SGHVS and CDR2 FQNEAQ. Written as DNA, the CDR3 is TGTGCCAGCAGCTTAGGGGACGGCTCTGGAAACACCATATATTTT. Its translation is CASSLGDGSGNTIYF.

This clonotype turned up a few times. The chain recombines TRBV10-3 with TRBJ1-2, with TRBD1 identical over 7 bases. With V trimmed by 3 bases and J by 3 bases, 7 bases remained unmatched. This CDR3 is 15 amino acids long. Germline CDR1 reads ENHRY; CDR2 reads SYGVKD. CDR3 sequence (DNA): TGTGCCATCAGTGATCCACAGGGGAAAGACTATGGCTACACCTTC. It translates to CAISDPQGKDYGYTF.

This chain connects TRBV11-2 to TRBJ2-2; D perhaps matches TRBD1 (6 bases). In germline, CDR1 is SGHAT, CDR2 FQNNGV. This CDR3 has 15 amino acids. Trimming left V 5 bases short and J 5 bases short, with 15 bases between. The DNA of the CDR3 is TGTGCCAGCAGCATAAGATACAGGGATACCGGGGAGCTGTTTTTT. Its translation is CASSIRYRDTGELFF.